Below are 32 T cell receptor beta chains sequenced from a single sample in a study of PD-L1 blockade in urothelial cancer. TCRdb's copy holds only in-frame clones and misses some; the assay was immunoSEQ multiplex PCR. Here the sample spans roughly 120,000 clones, about 89% being singletons. Time point reported: peripheral blood 6 weeks after treatment start. The sample in question was PBMCs, obtained around atezolizumab (anti-PD-L1) treatment. The origin of the receptors is a man aged 55-75 years with urothelial cancer.

A single count supports this clone. J is TRBJ2-3 and V is TRBV5-8; D possibly corresponds to TRBD2 (5 bases). The germline V gene has CDR1 SGHTS and CDR2 YDEGEE. There are 15 residues in the CDR3. V was cut by 1 base and J by 0 bases, with 9 bases left in between. In DNA form, the CDR3 reads TGTGCCAGCAGCTTGCAGCGGTCTAGCACAGATACGCAGTATTTT. The encoded protein is CASSLQRSSTDTQYF.

This clone showed up just once. The rearrangement joins TRBV7-6 to TRBJ2-3, with TRBD2 matching over 12 bases. The CDR3 is 17 residues long. Trimming cost V 1 base and J 3 bases; bases outside gene matches: 5. CDR1 SGHVS and CDR2 FNYEAQ come from the germline V gene. The CDR3 reads CASSLGTSGTWTDTQYF. For the CDR3, the DNA is TGTGCCAGCAGCTTAGGGACTAGCGGGACTTGGACAGATACGCAGTATTTT.

The CDR3 loop reads CASNLGGSTYNSPLHF. The CDR3 bases are TGTGCCAGTAACCTAGGGGGCTCGACCTATAATTCACCCCTCCACTTT. J is TRBJ1-6 and V is TRBV19, with 7 bases aligning to TRBD1. CDR1 is LNHDA, CDR2 SQIVND, per germline (reference sequence). V was clipped by 7 bases and J by 2 bases; unmatched bases: 8. This CDR3 is built from 16 residues.

The J gene is TRBJ2-7, the V gene TRBV6-1, with 7 bases identical to TRBD2. This CDR3 has 15 amino acids. CDR1 MNHNS and CDR2 SASEGT come from the germline V gene. With V trimmed by 6 bases and J by 3 bases, 11 bases remained unmatched. The CDR3 loop reads CASSPTGGGIYEQYF. The CDR3 DNA is TGTGCCAGCAGCCCGACGGGCGGGGGAATCTACGAGCAGTACTTC.

The rearrangement joins TRBV6-1 to TRBJ1-5; possibly TRBD1 for D (5 bases). The CDR3 contains 13 residues. Germline CDR1 reads MNHNS; CDR2 reads SASEGT. V was trimmed by 6 bases and J by 3 bases, leaving 9 bases between them. The CDR3 loop reads CASRTANNQPQHF. Written as DNA, the CDR3 is TGTGCCAGCAGGACAGCCAACAATCAGCCCCAGCATTTT.

DNA for the CDR3: TGTGCCAGCAGCTTCGATAGCGGCAATGAGCAGTTCTTC. It codes for CASSFDSGNEQFF. The chain combines TRBV7-9 with TRBJ2-1; D is possibly TRBD2 (6 bases). V shed 3 bases and J shed 6 bases, with 9 bases lying between them. CDR1 is SEHNR and CDR2 is FQNEAQ in the germline V gene (reference sequence). There are 13 residues in the CDR3. The full variable domain, its missing parts supplied by reference TRBV7-9 and TRBJ2-1, is DTGVSQNPRHKITKRGQNVTFRCDPISEHNRLYWYRQTLGQGPEFLTYFQNEAQLEKSRLLSDRFSAERPKGSFSTLEIQRTEQGDSAMYLCASSFDSGNEQFFGPGTRLTVL.

The chain recombines TRBV9 with TRBJ2-4, with 15 bases aligning to TRBD2. CDR1 is SGDLS, CDR2 YYNGEE, per germline. CDR3 length equals 17 residues. V was clipped by 0 bases and J by 7 bases; unmatched bases: 5. The CDR3 region is CASSVGTSGGALNIQYF. CDR3 in DNA: TGTGCCAGCAGCGTAGGGACTAGCGGGGGGGCCTTGAACATTCAGTACTTC. The entire variable domain, with the rest obtained from reference TRBV9 and TRBJ2-4, is as follows: DSGVTQTPKHLITATGQRVTLRCSPRSGDLSVYWYQQSLDQGLQFLIQYYNGEERAKGNILERFSAQQFPDLHSELNLSSLELGDSALYFCASSVGTSGGALNIQYFGAGTRLSVL.

This clone was seen only once. The same CDR3 arises from other DNA sequences in this sample as well. The chain employs TRBV6-6 and TRBJ2-1, with TRBD1 identical over 10 bases. The CDR3 runs to 14 residues. Trimming took 6 bases from V and 10 from J; bases not matched to a gene: 9. The germline V gene has CDR1 MNHNY and CDR2 SVGAGI (reference sequence). CDR3 coding DNA: TGTGCCAGCAGAACCGGGACAGGGGTTAACGAGCAGTTCTTC. It encodes CASRTGTGVNEQFF.

This chain uses TRBV6-5 with TRBJ2-7, with TRBD2 identical over 7 bases. The CDR3 has 15 residues. Germline CDR1 and CDR2: MNHEY and SVGAGI. V lost 5 bases to trimming and J lost 3 bases; unmatched junction nucleotides: 10. Here the CDR3 reads CASSALGGTHYEQYF. The CDR3 coding sequence is TGTGCCAGCAGTGCCCTCGGGGGGACGCACTACGAGCAGTACTTC.

This clone was detected only a few times. This chain connects TRBV28 to TRBJ1-5, with 10 bases fitting TRBD1. V dropped 5 bases and J dropped 5; count of bases not matched to a gene: 3. This CDR3 is 14 amino acids long. CDR1 MDHEN and CDR2 SYDVKM come from the germline V gene. The CDR3 DNA sequence: TGTGCCAGCAGTCCCGGACAGGGGGATCAGCCCCAGCATTTT. Amino acid sequence: CASSPGQGDQPQHF.

The chain recombines TRBV6-1 with TRBJ2-5; tentative D call: TRBD2 (6 bases). Germline V CDR1 and CDR2: MNHNS, SASEGT. Trimming removed 2 bases at V and 4 bases at J, with 11 bases between. The CDR3 sequence is 14 residues long. This chain's CDR3 is CASSERRVGETQYF. The CDR3 DNA reads TGTGCCAGCAGTGAAAGGAGGGTGGGAGAGACCCAGTACTTC.

The chain carries TRBV6-4 and TRBJ2-1; 10 nucleotides align to TRBD2. CDR3 length: 16 residues. Germline CDR1 and CDR2: MRHNA and SNTAGT. The V gene end was trimmed by 5 bases and the J gene end by 6 bases; junction bases not matched to a gene: 10. This CDR3 reads CASSFTGTSDSNEQFF. Written as DNA, the CDR3 is TGTGCCAGCAGTTTCACCGGGACTAGCGACTCCAATGAGCAGTTCTTC.

The CDR3 bases are TGTGCCAGCAGTTCGGACATGCCCTCCTACGAGCAGTACTTC. The encoded protein is CASSSDMPSYEQYF. V usage is TRBV28 and J usage is TRBJ2-7; D is perhaps TRBD1 (5 bases). This CDR3 comprises 14 residues. Germline CDR1 is MDHEN and CDR2 is SYDVKM. Deletions cut 4 bases from V and 0 bases from J, with 10 bases between. The full variable domain, completed using reference TRBV28 and TRBJ2-7, is DVKVTQSSRYLVKRTGEKVFLECVQDMDHENMFWYRQDPGLGLRLIYFSYDVKMKEKGDIPEGYSVSREKKERFSLILESASTNQTSMYLCASSSDMPSYEQYFGPGTRLTVT.

This chain links TRBV9 with TRBJ1-2; TRBD1 aligns across 8 bases. Trimming cost V 0 bases and J 7 bases; bases outside gene matches: 2. CDR1 and CDR2 from the germline V gene are SGDLS and YYNGEE. This CDR3 is 13 amino acids long. DNA of the CDR3: TGTGCCAGCAGCGTAGGACAGGGGACTGGCTACACCTTC. It specifies CASSVGQGTGYTF. The complete variable domain, with remaining parts taken from reference TRBV9 and TRBJ1-2, reads DSGVTQTPKHLITATGQRVTLRCSPRSGDLSVYWYQQSLDQGLQFLIQYYNGEERAKGNILERFSAQQFPDLHSELNLSSLELGDSALYFCASSVGQGTGYTFGSGTRLTVV.

J is TRBJ2-2 and V is TRBV5-6, with TRBD1 matching 8 bases. The germline V gene has CDR1 SGHDT and CDR2 YYEEEE. Unmatched junction bases numbered 9, after V lost 4 bases and J lost 4 bases. This CDR3 spans 16 amino acids. The CDR3 is CASSPSWTGLTGELFF. CDR3 nucleotide sequence: TGTGCCAGCAGCCCGTCCTGGACAGGGCTCACCGGGGAGCTGTTTTTT. The full variable domain, with the rest looked up from reference TRBV5-6 and TRBJ2-2, is DAGVTQSPTHLIKTRGQQVTLRCSPKSGHDTVSWYQQALGQGPQFIFQYYEEEERQRGNFPDRFSGHQFPNYSSELNVNALLLGDSALYLCASSPSWTGLTGELFFGEGSRLTVL.

The V call is TRBV6-1, the J call TRBJ2-7; D may be TRBD2 (6 bases). The CDR3 is made up of 13 amino acids. Trimming pared 2 bases from V and 6 bases from J, leaving 11 bases between. Germline CDR1 is MNHNS and CDR2 is SASEGT. In nucleotides, the CDR3 is TGTGCCAGCAGTGAACGGCTCGGGGGCGAGCAGTACTTC. Encoded protein: CASSERLGGEQYF.

This chain joins TRBV10-3 and TRBJ1-5; 12 positions match TRBD1. The V gene's germline CDR1 is ENHRY and CDR2 SYGVKD. Unmatched junction bases numbered 8, after V lost 10 bases and J lost 10 bases. This CDR3 is built from 13 residues. CDR3 sequence: CATRGTGGDPQHF. CDR3 nucleotides: TGTGCCACCAGAGGGACAGGGGGCGATCCCCAGCATTTT.

This clone was seen only a few times. V gene TRBV19 combines with J gene TRBJ2-7; possible D gene TRBD2, 5 bases. CDR3 length equals 14 residues. Germline V gives CDR1 LNHDA, CDR2 SQIVND (reference sequence). The V end was cut by 5 bases, the J end by 0 bases, with 11 bases between. CDR3 loop: CASSFARGSYEQYF. The CDR3 region has the DNA TGTGCCAGTAGTTTCGCCCGGGGCTCCTACGAGCAGTACTTC.

The rearrangement links TRBV7-2 to TRBJ2-7; D not certain. This CDR3 contains 14 residues. Germline V gives CDR1 SGHTA, CDR2 FQGNSA. V was shortened by 4 bases and J by 6 bases, with 16 bases between the two germline ends. The CDR3 sequence is CASSSPTEFSEQYF. As DNA, the CDR3 is TGTGCCAGCAGCTCCCCTACCGAGTTTTCCGAGCAGTACTTC.

This chain links TRBV4-3 with TRBJ2-1, with a weak D call TRBD2 (6 bases). Germline CDR1 LGHNA, CDR2 YSLEER. Deletions cut 0 bases from V and 5 bases from J, with 14 bases between. The CDR3 consists of 16 residues. Here the CDR3 DNA reads TGCGCCAGCAGCCAAGAGAGGCGGGGAGGTAACAATGAGCAGTTCTTC. It translates to CASSQERRGGNNEQFF.

The chain links TRBV29-1 to TRBJ1-3; 7 bases fit TRBD1. Germline-derived CDR1 and CDR2 are SQVTM and ANQGSEA. Trimming cost V 6 bases and J 0 bases; bases outside gene matches: 5. This CDR3 comprises 14 residues. CDR3 protein: CSVAGTASGNTIYF. In DNA, the CDR3 is TGCAGCGTCGCCGGGACAGCCTCTGGAAACACCATATATTTT.

The V and J genes are TRBV4-1 and TRBJ1-4, with D hard to call. Germline CDR1 is MGHRA and CDR2 is YSYEKL. The CDR3 sequence is 14 residues long. V dropped 4 bases and J dropped 0 bases, with 6 bases sitting between them. The CDR3: CASSPRATNEKLFF. The DNA of the CDR3 is TGCGCCAGCAGCCCGAGAGCAACTAATGAAAAACTGTTTTTT.

This rearrangement joins TRBV4-1 to TRBJ2-7; the match to TRBD2 covers 10 bases. Trimming took 3 bases from V and 2 from J; bases not matched to a gene: 7. Per germline, CDR1 MGHRA and CDR2 YSYEKL. The CDR3 has 16 residues. CDR3 residues: CASSHRTSGGAYEQYF. As DNA, the CDR3 is TGCGCCAGCAGCCACCGGACTAGCGGAGGGGCCTACGAGCAGTACTTC.

This rearrangement joins TRBV12-2 to TRBJ2-1; TRBD2 is the table's D call, not checked against the DNA. TRBV12-2 is shown as a pseudogene. The CDR3 is made up of 12 amino acids. The CDR3 sequence is CASRLDSNEQFF. The DNA for the CDR3 is TGTGCAAGTCGCTTAGATTCTAATGAGCAGTTCTTC.

The gene calls are TRBV10-3 and TRBJ1-5, with D maybe TRBD1 (6 bases). The CDR3 runs to 19 residues. Looked up from germline, CDR1 is ENHRY and CDR2 is SYGVKD. Trimming took off 8 bases at V and 3 bases at J, with 29 bases between the two ends. DNA for the CDR3: TGTGCCATCGGACGGAAGGGGGGGACACATGGGCCCCACAATCAGCCCCAGCATTTT. Amino acid sequence: CAIGRKGGTHGPHNQPQHF.

The rearrangement uses TRBV19 and TRBJ2-7; 8 bases fit TRBD1. CDR3 length: 14 amino acids. The ends lost 1 base at V and 3 bases at J; junction bases unmatched: 2. Germline V gene sequence: CDR1 LNHDA, CDR2 SQIVND (reference sequence). The CDR3 loop reads CASSIGTGNYEQYF. The CDR3 region has the DNA TGTGCCAGTAGTATAGGGACAGGGAACTACGAGCAGTACTTC.

In the case of this clone: Germline is not matched at one junction end, which may reflect a read error. The rearrangement uses TRBV11-2 and TRBJ2-7; 8 positions match TRBD1. The V gene's germline CDR1 is SGHAT and CDR2 FQNNGV. The CDR3 sequence is 12 residues long. The CDR3 reads CASSLDRGTGRF. The CDR3 nucleotides are TGTGCCAGCAGCTTAGACAGGGGGACAGGACGCTTC.

The rearrangement uses TRBV19 and TRBJ2-2; 11 nucleotides agree with TRBD1. CDR3 length: 16 amino acids. The V and J ends lost 4 bases and 2 bases, in that order; junction bases with no gene match: 3. Germline values: CDR1 LNHDA, CDR2 SQIVND (reference sequence). CDR3 region: CASSRGQGANTGELFF. In DNA form, the CDR3 reads TGTGCCAGTAGTAGAGGACAGGGGGCAAACACCGGGGAGCTGTTTTTT.

The chain couples TRBV7-9 to TRBJ1-1; D might be TRBD1 (5 bases). The CDR3 has 17 residues. Trimming took off 6 bases at V and 1 base at J, with 21 bases between the two ends. Germline V CDR1 and CDR2: SEHNR, FQNEAQ (reference sequence). In DNA form, the CDR3 reads TGTGCCAGCAGGGGGGGGAGAGGACCGAGACAGAACACTGAAGCTTTCTTT. Its protein is CASRGGRGPRQNTEAFF.

The V call is TRBV28, the J call TRBJ1-2; no clear D. The CDR3 runs 13 residues. With 7 bases removed from V and 8 bases from J, the gap between germline ends came to 17 bases. Germline lookup yields CDR1 MDHEN and CDR2 SYDVKM. The CDR3 loop is CASTPGRERGYTF. In DNA, the CDR3 is TGTGCCAGCACCCCAGGCCGAGAAAGGGGCTACACCTTC.

Comments on this clone: A junction end diverges from the germline sequence, so it may reflect a read error. The V call is TRBV7-7, the J call TRBJ2-3, with a tentative D call TRBD1 (5 bases). There are 11 residues in the CDR3. CDR1 and CDR2 from the germline V gene are SSHAT and FNYEAQ (reference sequence). This CDR3 reads CASIREDTQYF. The CDR3 DNA sequence: TGTGCTAGCATCAGGGAAGATACGCAGTATTTT.

This chain connects TRBV20-1 to TRBJ2-1; no firm D call. The CDR3 contains 11 residues. V was cut by 1 base and J by 12 bases, with 10 bases left in between. The germline CDR1 and CDR2 sequences are DFQATT and SNEGSKA (reference sequence). This chain's CDR3 is CSARGVPRQFF. In DNA form, the CDR3 reads TGCAGTGCTAGAGGAGTCCCGAGGCAGTTCTTC.